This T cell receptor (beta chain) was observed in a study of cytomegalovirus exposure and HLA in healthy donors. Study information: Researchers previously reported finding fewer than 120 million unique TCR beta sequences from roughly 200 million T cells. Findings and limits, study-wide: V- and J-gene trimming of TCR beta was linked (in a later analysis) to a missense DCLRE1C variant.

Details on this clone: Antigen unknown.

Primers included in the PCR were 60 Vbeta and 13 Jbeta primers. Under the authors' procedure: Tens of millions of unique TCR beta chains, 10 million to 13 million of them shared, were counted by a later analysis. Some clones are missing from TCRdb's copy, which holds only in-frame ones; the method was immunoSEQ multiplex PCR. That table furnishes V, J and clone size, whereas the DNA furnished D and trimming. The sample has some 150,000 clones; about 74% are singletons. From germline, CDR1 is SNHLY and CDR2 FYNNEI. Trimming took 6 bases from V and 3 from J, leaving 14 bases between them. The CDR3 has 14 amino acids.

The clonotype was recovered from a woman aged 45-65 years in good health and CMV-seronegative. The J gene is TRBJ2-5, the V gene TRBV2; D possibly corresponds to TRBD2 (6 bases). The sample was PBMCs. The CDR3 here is CASRVGTWKETQYF. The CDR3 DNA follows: TGTGCCAGCAGGGTCGGGACTTGGAAAGAGACCCAGTACTTC.